The 3 T cell receptor beta chains below were found in one sample sequenced in a study of T cell repertoires in cytomegalovirus infection. Antigens for these TCRs are unknown. TCRdb analysed the reads with MiXCR anew, one entry per CDR3 protein. The sample contains 900,000 to 950,000 distinct CDR3 sequences, approximately 32% of which appear only once. The specimen comprised cultured CD8+ T cells from PBMCs, sampled from culture after CMV antigen stimulation. The source of these receptors is a human donor in good health (CMV status not recorded). Some clones in this sample may be carry-over from other donors' samples.

This clonotype was seen repeatedly, ten times or more. The chain has TRBV7-2 and TRBJ2-5; TRBD2 matches 11 bases. Germline values: CDR1 SGHTA, CDR2 FQGNSA. With V trimmed by 5 bases and J by 5 bases, 7 bases remained unmatched. The CDR3 spans 15 residues. Here the CDR3 DNA reads TGTGCCAGCAGCGTTAGCGGGGGGGCCGGGGAGACCCAGTACTTC. This gives the protein CASSVSGGAGETQYF.

The chain couples TRBV6-5 to TRBJ2-3, with TRBD1 as a possible D gene (6 bases). Germline V gene sequence: CDR1 MNHEY, CDR2 SVGAGI. Trimming removed 5 bases at V and 5 bases at J, with 17 bases between. The CDR3 has 15 amino acids. The CDR3 sequence is CASSRTDSLVDTQYF. The CDR3 DNA is TGTGCCAGCAGTCGGACAGATTCACTGGTAGATACGCAGTATTTT.

This chain joins TRBV6-1 and TRBJ2-5; D possibly corresponds to TRBD2 (5 bases). Germline V lookup: CDR1 MNHNS, CDR2 SASEGT. V was cut by 3 bases and J by 2 bases, with 10 bases left in between. The CDR3 spans 14 residues. CDR3 loop: CASSEGRLQETQYF. In nucleotides, the CDR3 is TGTGCCAGCAGTGAGGGCAGACTACAAGAGACCCAGTACTTC.